The 15 T cell receptor beta chains below were found in one sample sequenced in a study of cytomegalovirus exposure and HLA in healthy donors. The primer mix had 60 Vbeta and 13 Jbeta primers. The repertoire was sequenced with immunoSEQ multiplex PCR; TCRdb's copy has only in-frame clones and lacks some. Among about 140,000 clones listed, around 80% were seen once. Sequencing used PBMCs. The receptor source for this set is a man aged 25-45 years in good health and CMV-seropositive.

This clone was seen a few times. This rearrangement joins TRBV4-2 to TRBJ1-4; TRBD1 matches 9 bases. Germline V gene sequence: CDR1 LGHNA, CDR2 YNFKEQ. Trimming at V came to 4 bases and at J to 4 bases, leaving 1 base not matched to a gene. There are 14 residues in the CDR3. This chain's CDR3 is CASSPDRGNEKLFF. The CDR3 coding sequence is TGTGCCAGCAGCCCGGACAGGGGTAATGAAAAACTGTTTTTT.

V usage is TRBV7-2 and J usage is TRBJ2-3; 12 positions agree with TRBD2. This CDR3 region has 19 residues. V shed 4 bases, J shed 6 bases, and the junction held 17 bases outside the gene matches. Germline V CDR1 and CDR2: SGHTA, FQGNSA. The CDR3 reads CASSSPRGASGGAVDTQYF. CDR3 DNA sequence: TGTGCCAGCAGCTCCCCGCGAGGGGCTAGCGGGGGGGCGGTCGATACGCAGTATTTT.

The chain has TRBV5-6 and TRBJ1-1; D is perhaps TRBD1 (6 bases). V lost 4 bases, J lost 0 bases, and 13 bases lay in between. The germline gives CDR1 SGHDT, CDR2 YYEEEE. There are 15 residues in the CDR3. CDR3 sequence reads: CASSPPGTLNTEAFF. The CDR3 DNA reads TGTGCCAGCAGCCCCCCCGGGACACTGAACACTGAAGCTTTCTTT.

The chain carries TRBV2 and TRBJ2-1; TRBD2 aligns across 12 bases. Germline V gene sequence: CDR1 SNHLY, CDR2 FYNNEI. CDR3 size: 17 residues. V gave up 6 bases and J gave up 0 bases; unmatched junction bases: 6. The CDR3, as DNA: TGTGCCAGCAGCCCCACTAGCGGGGGGCTCTCCTACAATGAGCAGTTCTTC. Its protein is CASSPTSGGLSYNEQFF.

The chain links TRBV7-2 to TRBJ1-5; D not resolved. The CDR3 consists of 13 residues. Looked up from germline, CDR1 is SGHTA and CDR2 is FQGNSA. Between the trimmed V and J ends, which lost 0 bases and 7 bases, there was a span of 7 bases. CDR3: CASSLAGDQPQHF. CDR3 DNA sequence: TGTGCCAGCAGCTTAGCGGGAGACCAGCCCCAGCATTTT.

The chain combines TRBV18 with TRBJ2-7, with 7 bases identical to TRBD2. Germline V gene lookup returns CDR1 KGHSH and CDR2 LQKENI. V lost 8 bases, J lost 3 bases, and 7 bases stayed unmatched. The CDR3 loop spans 13 amino acids. CDR3 sequence: CASGSGADYEQYF. CDR3 coding DNA: TGTGCCAGCGGGAGCGGGGCCGACTACGAGCAGTACTTC. Drawing the rest from reference TRBV18 and TRBJ2-7, the complete variable domain is NAGVMQNPRHLVRRRGQEARLRCSPMKGHSHVYWYRQLPEEGLKFMVYLQKENIIDESGMPKERFSAEFPKEGPSILRIQQVVRGDSAAYFCASGSGADYEQYFGPGTRLTVT.

The chain has TRBV28 and TRBJ1-4, with 10 positions matching TRBD1. V gave up 6 bases and J gave up 6 bases; unmatched junction bases: 13. From germline, CDR1 is MDHEN and CDR2 SYDVKM. The CDR3 spans 17 residues. This CDR3 reads CASSPPVGTGDYEKLFF. The CDR3 nucleotides read TGTGCCAGCAGCCCCCCGGTCGGGACAGGGGATTATGAAAAACTGTTTTTT.

This clone was seen just once. This chain joins TRBV5-4 and TRBJ2-7; D not certain. Germline values: CDR1 SGHNT, CDR2 YYREEE (reference sequence). V was clipped by 1 base and J by 0 bases, with 8 bases between them. This CDR3 is built from 14 residues. The CDR3 DNA reads TGTGCCAGCAGCTTGATGGCGGACTCCTACGAGCAGTACTTC. Amino acid sequence: CASSLMADSYEQYF.

This clone was detected only once. The chain uses TRBV5-4 and TRBJ2-3; 12 nucleotides agree with TRBD2. Germline CDR1 SGHNT, CDR2 YYREEE (reference sequence). The CDR3 is 17 residues long. The J segment lost 6 bases and the V segment lost 0 bases, leaving 8 bases of the junction unmatched. The DNA of the CDR3 is TGTGCCAGCAGCTTGGGCCCCCTAGCGGGGGGGCGGGATACGCAGTATTTT. Translation gives CASSLGPLAGGRDTQYF.

The V and J genes are TRBV9 and TRBJ1-4, with a possible D match to TRBD1 (6 bases). Germline V lookup: CDR1 SGDLS, CDR2 YYNGEE. This CDR3 comprises 14 residues. V lost 0 bases and J lost 6, with 9 bases in between. The CDR3 region is CASSVGQGHEKLFF. The CDR3 DNA is TGTGCCAGCAGCGTAGGCCAGGGGCATGAAAAACTGTTTTTT.

This clone appeared a single time. The gene calls are TRBV7-9 and TRBJ2-5; D is undetermined. Trimming pared 3 bases from V and 3 bases from J, leaving 8 bases between. Germline V gene lookup returns CDR1 SEHNR and CDR2 FQNEAQ (reference sequence). This CDR3 has 13 residues. This CDR3 reads CASSFAPEETQYF. DNA of the CDR3: TGTGCCAGCAGCTTTGCTCCGGAAGAGACCCAGTACTTC. The full variable domain, rest sourced from reference TRBV7-9 and TRBJ2-5, is DTGVSQNPRHKITKRGQNVTFRCDPISEHNRLYWYRQTLGQGPEFLTYFQNEAQLEKSRLLSDRFSAERPKGSFSTLEIQRTEQGDSAMYLCASSFAPEETQYFGPGTRLLVL.

The chain couples TRBV14 to TRBJ1-2; D is uncertain. The CDR3 spans 13 residues. V gave up 5 bases and J gave up 6 bases, with 13 bases separating them. From germline, CDR1 is SGHDN and CDR2 FVKESK. Here the CDR3 DNA reads TGTGCCAGCAGCTGGCACGGGGTTGATGGCTACACCTTC. As protein: CASSWHGVDGYTF.

The chain recombines TRBV11-2 with TRBJ2-7; 16 nucleotides line up with TRBD2. The J segment lost 7 bases and the V segment lost 4 bases, leaving 10 bases of the junction unmatched. The CDR3 extends over 17 amino acids. The germline CDR1 and CDR2 sequences are SGHAT and FQNNGV. CDR3 DNA: TGTGCCAGCAGCTCCATGGGACTAGCGGGAGGGCCTGAAGAGCAGTACTTC. Its translation is CASSSMGLAGGPEEQYF.

The chain couples TRBV18 to TRBJ2-1; TRBD2 agrees at 10 bases. Germline V gives CDR1 KGHSH, CDR2 LQKENI. The CDR3 has 16 amino acids. J lost 8 bases, V lost 0 bases, and 7 bases had no gene match. In DNA, the CDR3 is TGTGCCAGCTCACCACCTAGGAGCGGGGGGGCCCATGAGCAGTTCTTC. As protein: CASSPPRSGGAHEQFF.

V usage is TRBV7-9 and J usage is TRBJ2-1, with TRBD2 matching over 7 bases. After removal of 6 bases from V and 4 bases from J, the junction contained 3 bases not matched to a gene. This CDR3 comprises 13 residues. Germline CDR1 and CDR2: SEHNR and FQNEAQ (reference sequence). The CDR3 is CASRLAAYNEQFF. CDR3 in DNA: TGTGCCAGCAGGCTAGCGGCATACAATGAGCAGTTCTTC.